These T cell receptor beta chains were read from a single sample in a study of regulatory T cells in long-lasting Graves disease. TCRdb processed the multiplex PCR reads anew with MiXCR; each CDR3 protein has one entry. The sample yields roughly 560,000 distinct CDR3 sequences, around 13% seen once. These data were likewise used in another study, on T cells in Graves' hyperthyroidism and ophthalmopathy.

The sequencing here drew on peripheral blood mononuclear cells (PBMCs), taken at new diagnosis, from a patient treated with antithyroid drugs. The receptors stem from a woman aged 30 to 39 with Graves disease. The CDR3 runs from the conserved cysteine through the conserved F or W. D genes are given only for firm matches. Not every row has a clone size; where given, it reads once, few, many or a size class.

15	TRBV5-1	-	-	TRBJ2-3	CASSLGRSNTDTQYF	TGCGCCAGCAGCTTGGGCAGGTCCAACACAGATACGCAGTATTTT
14	TRBV20-1	TRBD2	many	TRBJ2-1	CSAREDQTTNEQFF	TGCAGTGCTCGGGAGGATCAGACTACCAATGAGCAGTTCTTC
16	TRBV15	-	few	TRBJ2-2	CATSRAGTTNTGELFF	TGTGCCACCAGCAGAGCCGGGACCACGAACACCGGGGAGCTGTTTTTT
14	TRBV30	-	few	TRBJ2-3	CACRISGQLHTQYF	TGTGCCTGCCGGATTAGCGGTCAACTGCATACGCAGTATTTT
17	TRBV4-1	-	many	TRBJ2-1	CASSQGRGRSSYNEQFF	TGCGCCAGCAGCCAAGGCAGGGGTAGAAGCTCCTACAATGAGCAGTTCTTC
15	TRBV15	-	-	TRBJ2-6	CATSTRGSGANVLTF	TGTGCCACCAGCACCAGGGGCTCTGGGGCCAACGTCCTGACTTTC
15	TRBV11-2	-	many	TRBJ2-7	CASSLVSGRTYEQYF	TGTGCCAGCAGCTTAGTCTCGGGACGGACCTACGAGCAGTACTTC
14	TRBV28	TRBD2	many	TRBJ2-7	CASVAGGQGVEQYF	TGTGCCAGTGTAGCGGGAGGCCAAGGAGTCGAGCAGTACTTC
12	TRBV20-1	-	few	TRBJ1-6	CSARHRTSPLHF	TGCAGTGCTAGACACCGCACCTCACCCCTCCACTTT
16	TRBV9	TRBD2	-	TRBJ2-5	CASSVGVAGGPETQYF	TGTGCCAGCAGCGTAGGGGTGGCGGGAGGGCCGGAGACCCAGTACTTC
13	TRBV6-1	-	few	TRBJ1-2	CASVPRIPSGYTF	TGTGCCAGCGTACCTCGTATCCCCAGTGGCTACACCTTC
15	TRBV28	-	many	TRBJ2-1	CASSFGLEPYNEQFF	TGTGCCAGCAGTTTTGGCTTAGAACCCTACAATGAGCAGTTCTTC
15	TRBV18	-	many	TRBJ2-2	CASSPIRTNTGELFF	TGTGCCAGCTCACCAATTCGGACGAACACCGGGGAGCTGTTTTTT
16	TRBV11-2	-	many	TRBJ1-1	CASSLGGGRGWTEAFF	TGTGCCAGCAGCTTAGGGGGGGGCCGGGGTTGGACTGAAGCTTTCTTT
16	TRBV20-1	TRBD2	many	TRBJ2-3	CSARVAGRLSTDTQYF	TGCAGTGCTAGAGTAGCGGGAAGGCTAAGCACAGATACGCAGTATTTT
15	TRBV6-2/TRBV6-3	TRBD2	-	TRBJ2-1	CASSEGAGVNNEQFF	TGTGCCAGCAGTGAGGGAGCGGGGGTGAACAATGAGCAGTTCTTC
14	TRBV20-1	-	many	TRBJ1-5	CSASPRALNQPQHF	TGCAGTGCTAGTCCCCGGGCCCTTAATCAGCCCCAGCATTTT
13	TRBV6-1	-	many	TRBJ1-2	CASRRQANYGYTF	TGTGCCAGCAGGAGACAGGCTAACTATGGCTACACCTTC
15	TRBV19	-	many	TRBJ2-2	CASSQGPGRTGELFF	TGTGCCAGTAGCCAGGGGCCAGGGCGGACCGGGGAGCTGTTTTTT
14	TRBV18	-	many	TRBJ1-2	CASSPTGAGVGYTF	TGTGCCAGCTCACCAACCGGGGCTGGTGTGGGCTACACCTTC
16	TRBV11-3	-	-	TRBJ2-1	CASSSSTVGGYNEQLF	TGTGCCAGCAGCTCCTCCACCGTCGGAGGCTACAATGAGCAGCTCTTC
13	TRBV10-3	-	few	TRBJ1-1	CATSRPENTEAFF	TGTGCCACTTCCAGGCCGGAGAACACTGAAGCTTTCTTT
17	TRBV20-1	TRBD1	-	TRBJ1-3	CSARDHPRDSTGNTIYF	TGCAGTGCTAGAGATCATCCTCGGGACAGTACTGGAAACACCATATATTTT
18	TRBV28	-	many	TRBJ2-7	CASSLFLFTGRSSYEQYF	TGTGCCAGCAGTTTATTCTTGTTTACGGGGAGGAGCTCCTACGAGCAGTACTTC
12	TRBV24-1	-	-	TRBJ2-3	CATSDLEGTQYF	TGTGCCACCAGTGACCTAGAAGGTACGCAGTATTTT
14	TRBV20-1	-	many	TRBJ1-1	CSARVDTGATEAFF	TGCAGTGCTAGAGTCGACACCGGGGCCACTGAAGCTTTCTTT
14	TRBV7-3	-	many	TRBJ2-7	CASSLNSLSSEQYF	TGTGCCAGCAGCTTAAACTCCCTGAGCTCCGAGCAGTACTTC
17	TRBV10-3	TRBD1	many	TRBJ1-3	CAIRTGTGLYPGNTIYF	TGTGCCATCAGGACCGGGACAGGGCTATACCCTGGAAACACCATATATTTT
16	TRBV4-1	-	many	TRBJ1-1	CASSQDFSVSGTEAFF	TGCGCCAGCAGCCAAGATTTCTCAGTGTCGGGAACTGAAGCTTTCTTT
16	TRBV11-1	-	-	TRBJ2-1	CATSDLHSRSYNEQFF	TGTGCCACCAGTGATTTGCACAGCCGCTCCTACAATGAGCAGTTCTTC
15	TRBV28	TRBD1	few	TRBJ2-7	CASSLTGQGLFEQYF	TGTGCCAGCAGTTTAACTGGACAGGGGTTGTTCGAGCAGTACTTC
13	TRBV12-3/TRBV12-4	-	many	TRBJ2-1	CASRYGTYNEQFF	TGTGCCAGCAGGTACGGGACCTACAATGAGCAGTTCTTC
16	TRBV28	TRBD2	many	TRBJ2-1	CASRPQAGPAGNEQFF	TGTGCCAGCCGCCCTCAAGCGGGGCCAGCCGGAAATGAGCAGTTCTTC
15	TRBV6-1	-	few	TRBJ2-7	CASSTHSGNSYEQYF	TGTGCCAGCAGCACTCATAGCGGTAACTCCTACGAGCAGTACTTC
15	TRBV7-6	-	many	TRBJ1-6	CASSRDSYNNSPLHF	TGTGCCAGCAGCCGAGACAGCTATAATAATTCACCCCTCCACTTT
13	TRBV30	-	many	TRBJ2-1	CACALAFGNEQFF	TGTGCCTGTGCCCTCGCTTTCGGCAATGAGCAGTTCTTC
12	TRBV11-2	-	many	TRBJ2-3	CASSFSRDTQYF	TGTGCCAGCAGCTTTTCAAGGGATACGCAGTATTTT
15	TRBV10-3	-	many	TRBJ2-7	CATSPSIGSAHEQYF	TGTGCCACCAGTCCGTCCATCGGGAGTGCCCACGAGCAGTACTTC
13	TRBV9	-	-	TRBJ2-3	CASSVGRTDTQYF	TGTGCCAGCAGCGTAGGGCGGACAGATACGCAGTATTTT
13	TRBV6-9	-	many	TRBJ2-5	CASSYGEGATQYF	TGTGCCAGCAGTTACGGTGAAGGAGCGACCCAGTACTTC
15	TRBV19	-	-	TRBJ2-5	CASSIVLGAGETQYF	TGTGCCAGTAGTATAGTATTAGGGGCTGGGGAGACCCAGTACTTC
16	TRBV20-1	TRBD1	many	TRBJ1-2	CSARDRILGTGAGYTF	TGCAGTGCTAGAGATCGAATCCTAGGAACAGGGGCTGGCTACACCTTC
15	TRBV10-2	-	many	TRBJ2-7	CASSESGVSSYEQYF	TGCGCCAGCAGTGAGTCAGGGGTTAGCTCCTACGAGCAGTACTTC
14	TRBV28	-	many	TRBJ1-5	CASITPGGGQPQHF	TGTGCCAGCATTACCCCGGGGGGTGGTCAGCCCCAGCATTTT
16	TRBV7-2	-	many	TRBJ2-1	CASSLGLAGSHNEQFF	TGTGCCAGCAGCTTAGGACTGGCAGGTTCACACAATGAGCAGTTCTTC
14	TRBV2	-	many	TRBJ2-3	CASRGGTGTDTQYF	TGTGCCAGCAGGGGGGGGACAGGCACAGATACGCAGTATTTT
18	TRBV6-1	TRBD1	-	TRBJ2-4	CASSERQGQGQSKNIQYF	TGTGCCAGCAGTGAGCGACAGGGACAGGGGCAGTCAAAAAACATTCAGTACTTC
15	TRBV19	-	many	TRBJ1-5	CASSTDRIPNQPQHF	TGTGCCAGTAGTACGGACAGAATTCCCAATCAGCCCCAGCATTTT